A selection of T cell receptor beta chains follows, all from one sample in a study of T cells after posttransplantation cyclophosphamide. The method was immunoSEQ multiplex PCR; TCRdb's version includes in-frame clones alone and lacks a portion of them. The sample contains about 8,800 clones, 95% to 98% of which appear only once. Sequenced: naive CD4+ T cells sorted from PBMCs. These receptors were obtained from a woman aged 55-69 years in good health, CMV-negative, and a related stem cell transplant donor. The conserved cysteine and the conserved F or W are not part of the CDR3 here.

J gene | V gene | CDR3 protein
TRBJ2-2 | TRBV28 | ASYRGGGLTGELF
TRBJ1-1 | TRBV5-1 | ASSSEQGTEAF
TRBJ2-2 | TRBV27 | ASSPGGRAGELF
TRBJ1-1 | TRBV29-1 | SVRRTIMNTEAF
TRBJ2-2 | TRBV7-2 | ASNPPASGGTGELF
TRBJ2-3 | TRBV27 | ASSLWTDTDTQY
TRBJ2-1 | TRBV11-2 | ASSFYAGIHNEQF
TRBJ2-1 | TRBV19 | ASSQGTSGTSEQF
TRBJ2-3 | TRBV7-2 | ASSSGRAVDTQY
TRBJ1-6 | TRBV5-1 | ASSLALGDYSPLH
TRBJ1-1 | TRBV6-5 | ASSYSTGRSPEAF
TRBJ1-1 | TRBV19 | ASSPEQGKAF
TRBJ1-3 | TRBV2 | ASRRGGPSGNTIY
TRBJ2-1 | TRBV11-3 | ASSPGGRGPYNEQF
TRBJ1-2 | TRBV28 | ASTPGGRIYGYT